The entry below gives a single T cell receptor beta chain sequence along with its context. The antigen it binds to is not known. Qualities for individual bases were not recorded, and no much larger clone is one base off. The TCR beta CDR3 regions were amplified from RNA transcripts. The TCR CDR3 was subjected to a first round of RT-PCR using the HTBI primer set and the Qiagen OneStep RT-PCR kit. Libraries were constructed in a second round of multiplex PCR, after which size selection and purification were performed. Sequencing of the libraries was done on an Illumina HiSeq2000 using paired-end 100 bp reads. The published analysis was carried out like this. SOAPnuke was used to process the raw data, throwing out any read that contained adapters or uncalled bases, had a mean Phred below 15, or lacked an exact constant-primer or identifier match. High-quality paired reads were merged using COPE v1.2.5, and each unique nucleotide sequence was defined as a clonotype. MiTCR v1.1 was used to align the clonotypes against IMGT TRBV, TRBD and TRBJ reference segments. Analysis was restricted to V-J combinations with a frequency above 0.0001, which covered just over 98% of repertoires. A TCS score was defined as the ratio between F50 (clonal expansion) and ExV (chaos), using BLOSUM62-based TCRdist between CDR3 peptides within each V-J. Welch's t-statistics and random forest reduced around 520 V-J features to about 12, which were used in a naive Bayes classifier (R e1071). The Morisita-Horn index was used to measure how similar the thyroid and blood repertoires were. The public reads were reprocessed in TCRdb via fastp at Q25 and MiXCR, keeping in-frame beta chains. Identical CDR3 proteins give one entry, which carries the most common genes and DNA. V and J calls and clone size were set by TCRdb, not the authors. The sample includes roughly 710,000 distinct CDR3 sequences, with about 35% observed a single time. The biggest ten clones account for about a third of the sample.

From the cysteine through the phenylalanine, the CDR3 covers 12 amino acids. The DNA shown is the 36-base CDR3, in frame from base 1. Trimming takes 4 bases from V and 5 bases from J, and the germline ends sit 9 bases apart. CDR1 SGHTA and CDR2 FQGNSA were looked up in the germline V gene. Graves' hyperthyroidism was defined as stable when no progression to ophthalmopathy occurred over 18 months of follow-up. Hyperthyroidism patients were aged 18 to 65 years and newly diagnosed, with disease duration of less than 2 months. Patients with uncontrolled infections, other autoimmune diseases, pregnancy or lactation were excluded. Diagnoses were established on the basis of clinical symptoms, serum thyroxine and TRAb, thyroid ultrasound, and orbital computed tomography. PBMCs were separated from 7.5 to 10 ml of fresh peripheral blood using Ficoll-Paque density gradient centrifugation. Total RNA was extracted using Trizol reagent, and RNA quality was assessed on an Agilent 2100 Bioanalyzer.

The record originates from a study of T cells in Graves' hyperthyroidism and ophthalmopathy (dated by TCRdb to 2018 to 2020). The study in broad terms: Peripheral blood samples were taken at initial diagnosis, before any treatment was given. Prospective prediction of ophthalmopathy was tested in an independent validation cohort consisting of some 18 hyperthyroidism patients and about 17 patients who later progressed to ophthalmopathy. After sampling, hyperthyroidism patients received methimazole starting at 30 mg daily, and ophthalmopathy patients received high-dose intravenous methylprednisolone. The approximately 97 discovery patients were randomly divided into training and test sets at a 7:3 ratio. In addition, the study compared T-cell repertoires in thyroid tissue and in blood from about 6 Graves' hyperthyroidism patients. The paper describes TCR Vbeta CDR3 sequencing of 140 or so peripheral blood samples, made up of 43 ophthalmopathy patients, around 78 hyperthyroidism patients and approximately 17 progressor patients. TCR V-J signatures able to tell the groups apart were searched for in a discovery cohort of approximately 95 patients, of whom over 40 had Graves' ophthalmopathy and under 65 had stable Graves' hyperthyroidism.

Beyond this particular receptor, the publication reports: In validation, the model predicted progression to ophthalmopathy a median of roughly 6.5 months before onset, with approximately 68% sensitivity and nearly 75% specificity. Blood samples also contained most of the expanded thyroid clonotypes (frequency above 0.001), which suggests that blood repertoires may reflect thyroid immune responses. In cross-validation, a model built on a 13 V-J signature told ophthalmopathy apart from stable hyperthyroidism with less than 90% sensitivity and around 84% specificity, and in testing the same model reached 80%/75%. No statistical method was used to fix the sample size in advance, and group allocation was not hidden from the investigators.

The receptor comes from a woman aged 40 to 50 with Graves' hyperthyroidism. The V gene is TRBV7-2 and the J gene is TRBJ2-7, and perhaps TRBD1 as D gene, on 6 matching bases. Sequencing was performed on blood. The nucleotide sequence is given as TGTGCCAGCAGCTACTACAGGGACGAGCAGTACTTC. Its amino acids are CASSYYRDEQYF.